This TCR beta chain was documented in a study of CD8+CD57+ T cells in acquired aplastic anemia. All sequencing subjects had displayed CD8+CD57+ cell expansion on flow cytometry. Genomic DNA constituted the template upon which TCR beta VDJ and CDR3 profiling was performed. TCRdb reprocessed the reads with MiXCR, giving one entry per CDR3 protein. The data show 160,000 or so distinct CDR3 sequences, with about 45% seen just once and about 2.8% held by the top ten. CDR1 is MRHNA and CDR2 is SNTAGT in the germline V gene. The V gene lost 0 bases and the J gene lost 2 bases, with 12 bases spanning the gap. The CDR3 covers 16 residues.

The TCR comes from a human donor with aplastic anemia. Sequenced material: sorted CD4+, CD8+, or CD8+CD57+ T cells (not recorded which) from PBMCs. The chain combines TRBV6-4 with TRBJ2-3; D is undetermined. Here the CDR3 DNA reads TGTGCCAGCAGTGACTCTGTGGGATCATCCACAGATACGCAGTATTTT. Its translation: CASSDSVGSSTDTQYF.